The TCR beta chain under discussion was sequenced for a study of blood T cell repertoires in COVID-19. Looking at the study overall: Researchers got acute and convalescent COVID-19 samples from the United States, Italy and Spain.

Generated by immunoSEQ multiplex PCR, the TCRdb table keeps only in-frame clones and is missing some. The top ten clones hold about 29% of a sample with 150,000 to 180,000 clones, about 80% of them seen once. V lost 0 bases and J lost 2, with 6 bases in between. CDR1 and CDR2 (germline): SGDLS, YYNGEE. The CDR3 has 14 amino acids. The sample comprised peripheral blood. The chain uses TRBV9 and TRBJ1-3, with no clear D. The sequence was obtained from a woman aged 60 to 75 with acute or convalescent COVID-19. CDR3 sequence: CASSVVPAGNTIYF. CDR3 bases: TGTGCCAGCAGCGTAGTTCCAGCTGGAAACACCATATATTTT.